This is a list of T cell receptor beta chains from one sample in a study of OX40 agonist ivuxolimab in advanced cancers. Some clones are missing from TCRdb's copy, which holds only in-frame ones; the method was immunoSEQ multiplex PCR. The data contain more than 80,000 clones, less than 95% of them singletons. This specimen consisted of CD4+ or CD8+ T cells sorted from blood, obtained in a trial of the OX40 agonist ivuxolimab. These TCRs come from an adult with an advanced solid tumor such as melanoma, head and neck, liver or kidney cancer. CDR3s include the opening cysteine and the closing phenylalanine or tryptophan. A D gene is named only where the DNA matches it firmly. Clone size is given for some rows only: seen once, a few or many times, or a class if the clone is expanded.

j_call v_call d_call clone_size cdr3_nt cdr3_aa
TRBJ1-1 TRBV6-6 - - TGTGCCAGCAGTTACAGGAACACTGAAGCTTTCTTT CASSYRNTEAFF
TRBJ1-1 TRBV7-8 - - TGTGCCAGCAGCTTGTTCAACACTGAAGCTTTCTTT CASSLFNTEAFF
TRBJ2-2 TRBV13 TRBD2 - TGTGCCAGCAGCTCACTATCCGGGACTAGATCGGTGTTGGCCGGGGAGCTGTTTTTT CASSSLSGTRSVLAGELFF
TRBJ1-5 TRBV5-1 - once TGCGCCAGCAGCTTGGGGACAAATAATCAGCCCCAGCATTTT CASSLGTNNQPQHF
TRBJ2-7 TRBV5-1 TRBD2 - TGCGCCAGTAAGCGGGAGTTCGGGTACGAGCAGTACTTC CASKREFGYEQYF
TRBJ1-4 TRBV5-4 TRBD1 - TGTGCCAGCAGCGTCACGACAGGGGGATCTAATGAAAAACTGTTTTTT CASSVTTGGSNEKLFF
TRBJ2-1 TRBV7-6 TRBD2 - TGTGCCAGCAGCTTAGGTCTAGCGGGGTACAATGAGCAGTTCTTC CASSLGLAGYNEQFF
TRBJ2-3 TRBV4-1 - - TGCGCCAGCAGCCAAGATCAACCGGGACTGAGAGATACGCAGTATTTT CASSQDQPGLRDTQYF
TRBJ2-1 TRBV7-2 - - TGTGCCAGCAGCTTAAGGGGGGGAGGCTACAATGAGCAGTTCTTC CASSLRGGGYNEQFF
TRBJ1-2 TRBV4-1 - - TGCGCCAGCAGCCAAGATCGAAGGGGGTGGAACTATGGCTACACCTTC CASSQDRRGWNYGYTF
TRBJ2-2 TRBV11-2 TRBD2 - TGTGCCAGCAGCTTAGAGGCTAGCGGGAACACCGGGGAGCTGTTTTTT CASSLEASGNTGELFF
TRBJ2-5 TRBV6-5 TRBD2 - TGTGCCAGCAGTTACTCCCTAGCGGGAGAAGAGACCCAGTACTTC CASSYSLAGEETQYF
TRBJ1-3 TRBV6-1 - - TGTGCCAGCAGTGAAGCGATTTGGGGTTCTGGAAACACCATATATTTT CASSEAIWGSGNTIYF
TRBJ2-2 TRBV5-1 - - TGCGCCAGCAGCTTGGGCAGCGCCACCGGGGAGCTGTTTTTT CASSLGSATGELFF
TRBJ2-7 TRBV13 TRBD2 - TGTGCCAGCAGCTTTTCCGGGACTAGCGGGAGCGGTTACGAGCAGTACTTC CASSFSGTSGSGYEQYF
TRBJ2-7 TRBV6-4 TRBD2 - TGTGCCAGCAGTGACCCGGGTGGTAGCGGGAGTAAAGAGCAGTACTTC CASSDPGGSGSKEQYF
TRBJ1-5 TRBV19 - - TGTGCCAGTAGTATTGGACCGGATCGGCCCCAGCATTTT CASSIGPDRPQHF
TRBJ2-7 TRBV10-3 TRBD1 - TGTGCCATCAGTGTCTCAGGGGGATACTACGAGCAGTACTTC CAISVSGGYYEQYF
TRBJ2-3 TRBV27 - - TGTGCCAGCAGTTCTTTACAGGTGACTAGCACAGATACGCAGTATTTT CASSSLQVTSTDTQYF
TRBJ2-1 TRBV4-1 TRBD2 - TGCGCCACAGCTCCTACGGGACTAGCGGCAAATGAGCAGTTCTTC CATAPTGLAANEQFF
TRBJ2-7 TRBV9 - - TGTGCCAACCTCTGGGGCAGTGACTACGAGCAGTACTTC CANLWGSDYEQYF
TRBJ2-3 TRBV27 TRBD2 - TGTGCCAGCAGTTATGCGGGGGGCACAGATACGCAGTATTTT CASSYAGGTDTQYF
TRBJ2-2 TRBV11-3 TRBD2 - TGTGCCAGTACCGCGGGACTAGCGGGTACCGGGGAGCTGTTTTTT CASTAGLAGTGELFF
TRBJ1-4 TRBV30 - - TGTGCCTGGAGGCCTGCGGAGGCAGGGGCTGAAAAACTGTTTTTT CAWRPAEAGAEKLFF
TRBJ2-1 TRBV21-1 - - TGTGCCAGCCCCTATCGGACAGGGGGCAATGGCAATGAGCAGTTCTTC CASPYRTGGNGNEQFF
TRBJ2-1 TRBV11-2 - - TGTGCCAGCAGCCGAAATGGCGGGGTCAATGAGCAGTTCTTC CASSRNGGVNEQFF
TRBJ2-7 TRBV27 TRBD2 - TGTGCCAGCAGTGGGAGGGACTCCTACGAGCAGTACTTC CASSGRDSYEQYF
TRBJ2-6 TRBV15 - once TGTGCCACCAGCTCTAACCGCAGGACCGGGACACGAGGCAACGTCCTGACTTTC CATSSNRRTGTRGNVLTF
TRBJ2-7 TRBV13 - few TGTGCCAGCAGCGGGGGGGACAGATCCTACGAGCAGTACTTC CASSGGDRSYEQYF